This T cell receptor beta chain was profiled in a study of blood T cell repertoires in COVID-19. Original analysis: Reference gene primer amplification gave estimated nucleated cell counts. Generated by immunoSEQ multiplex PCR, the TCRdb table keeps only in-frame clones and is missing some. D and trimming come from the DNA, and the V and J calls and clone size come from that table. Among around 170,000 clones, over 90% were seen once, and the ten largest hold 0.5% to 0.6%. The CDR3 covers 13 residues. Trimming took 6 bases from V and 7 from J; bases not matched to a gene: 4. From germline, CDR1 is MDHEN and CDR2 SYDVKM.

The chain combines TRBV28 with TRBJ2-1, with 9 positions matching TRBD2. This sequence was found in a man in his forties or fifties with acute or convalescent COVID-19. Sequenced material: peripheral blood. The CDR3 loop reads CASRASGKNEQFF. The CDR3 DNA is TGTGCCAGCAGGGCTAGCGGGAAAAATGAGCAGTTCTTC. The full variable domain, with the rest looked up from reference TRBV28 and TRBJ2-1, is DVKVTQSSRYLVKRTGEKVFLECVQDMDHENMFWYRQDPGLGLRLIYFSYDVKMKEKGDIPEGYSVSREKKERFSLILESASTNQTSMYLCASRASGKNEQFFGPGTRLTVL.